The clone carrying this TCR beta chain was observed a few times. Its cognate antigen is unknown. Researchers report isolating at least 6 million PBMCs per sample. A J-beta primer mix and a sample-barcoded 5' primer were used in a second PCR of about 7 to 12 cycles. Carrying 12 random nucleotides, a template-switch adaptor labeled each individual cDNA molecule. TCRdb ran MiXCR on the 5' RACE reads and lists one entry per CDR3 protein. The profile shows 890,000 or so distinct CDR3 sequences, about 62% of them singletons. This record comes from a study of blood T cells in healthy people across ages. The V gene's germline CDR1 is DFQATT and CDR2 SNEGSKA (reference sequence). This CDR3 contains 14 residues. V lost 6 bases to trimming and J lost 2 bases; unmatched junction nucleotides: 7. Findings and caveats of the study: Observed TCR beta diversity per million T cells went down as age went up. This fall followed a roughly linear course with age. Relative to aged donors, long-lived donors carried more naive CD4+ cells and displayed higher diversity.

The chain employs TRBV20-1 and TRBJ2-3, with 8 bases aligning to TRBD1. The TCR was taken from a man younger than 45 in good health. Input material: blood. DNA for the CDR3: TGCAGTGCCTCCGGACAGGGAGCCACAGATACGCAGTATTTT. Translated: CSASGQGATDTQYF.